The 27 T cell receptor beta chains below come from one sample, sequenced in a study of blood T cell repertoires in COVID-19. Some clones are missing from TCRdb's copy, which holds only in-frame ones; the method was immunoSEQ multiplex PCR. The sample yields about 290,000 clones, roughly 80% seen once. Sequenced input: peripheral blood. Receptor source: a woman in her forties or fifties with active or convalescent COVID-19.

Written as DNA, the CDR3 is TGTGCCATCAGTGAGTCGGGGAGCAAGGGTGAGCAGTTCTTC. Protein product: CAISESGSKGEQFF. The V gene is TRBV10-3, the J gene TRBJ2-1; D is perhaps TRBD2 (5 bases). Germline-derived CDR1 and CDR2 are ENHRY and SYGVKD. The germline V and J ends were trimmed by 0 bases and 9 bases, with 12 bases remaining between them. The CDR3 sequence is 14 residues long.

This clone was seen only once. The rearrangement joins TRBV7-2 to TRBJ1-5; D possibly corresponds to TRBD1 (6 bases). Per germline, CDR1 SGHTA and CDR2 FQGNSA. V lost 4 bases to trimming and J lost 7 bases, with 14 bases between them. This CDR3 spans 14 amino acids. The CDR3 region has the DNA TGTGCCAGCAGCTGGGGCAGGGGTAACCAGCCCCAGCATTTT. Encoded protein: CASSWGRGNQPQHF.

This rearrangement joins TRBV4-1 to TRBJ2-1, with 11 bases fitting TRBD2. Trimming cost V 1 base and J 5 bases; bases outside gene matches: 10. Germline assignment: CDR1 MGHRA and CDR2 YSYEKL. The CDR3 is 18 amino acids. CDR3 sequence reads: CASSQVTSGSSGDNEQFF. Here the CDR3 DNA reads TGCGCCAGCAGCCAAGTAACTAGCGGGAGCTCGGGTGACAATGAGCAGTTCTTC.

This clone was observed a few times. V and J are TRBV20-1 and TRBJ2-7; D remains ambiguous. Trimming stripped 6 bases from V and 6 bases from J, with 9 bases between. From germline, CDR1 is DFQATT and CDR2 SNEGSKA (reference sequence). The CDR3 is 10 residues long. This CDR3 is CSASQREQYF. CDR3 nucleotide sequence: TGCAGTGCCAGTCAGCGCGAGCAGTACTTC.

The chain uses TRBV14 and TRBJ2-1; 14 bases fit TRBD2. The CDR3 is made up of 16 amino acids. After removal of 4 bases from V and 6 bases from J, the junction contained 5 bases not matched to a gene. The germline gives CDR1 SGHDN, CDR2 FVKESK. CDR3 bases: TGTGCCAGCAGCCCGGGACTAGCGGGAGTTTTCAATGAGCAGTTCTTC. It specifies CASSPGLAGVFNEQFF.

CDR3 amino acids: CASSLYGGPYGYTF. In DNA, the CDR3 is TGTGCCAGCAGCTTATACGGGGGGCCCTATGGCTACACCTTC. The chain uses TRBV7-9 and TRBJ1-2, with D perhaps matching TRBD1 (6 bases). Germline V gene lookup returns CDR1 SEHNR and CDR2 FQNEAQ (reference sequence). Trimming pared 2 bases from V and 4 bases from J, leaving 11 bases between. The CDR3 totals 14 residues.

This chain joins TRBV7-9 and TRBJ1-1; D uncertain. Trimming stripped 2 bases from V and 5 bases from J, with 9 bases between. Germline loops: CDR1 SEHNR, CDR2 FQNEAQ (reference sequence). This CDR3 comprises 13 residues. This CDR3 reads CASSLLSGTEAFF. The CDR3 DNA is TGTGCCAGCAGCTTATTATCGGGGACTGAAGCTTTCTTT. The full variable domain, completed using reference TRBV7-9 and TRBJ1-1, is DTGVSQNPRHKITKRGQNVTFRCDPISEHNRLYWYRQTLGQGPEFLTYFQNEAQLEKSRLLSDRFSAERPKGSFSTLEIQRTEQGDSAMYLCASSLLSGTEAFFGQGTRLTVV.

The J gene is TRBJ2-1, the V gene TRBV3-1 (or the pseudogene TRBV3-2), with D hard to call. CDR3 length: 15 amino acids. Trimming cost V 0 bases and J 3 bases, with 9 bases left between them. The germline CDR1 and CDR2 sequences are LGHDT and YNNKEL (reference sequence). The CDR3 DNA is TGTGCCAGCAGCCAAGATCGGAACAGCTACAATGAGCAGTTCTTC. This translates into CASSQDRNSYNEQFF.

This clone showed up just a few times. The rearrangement joins TRBV15 to TRBJ1-4; the D is unclear. Germline CDR1 LNHNV, CDR2 YYDKDF (reference sequence). V was cut by 1 base and J by 6 bases, with 21 bases left in between. The CDR3 loop spans 18 amino acids. This chain's CDR3 is CATSRADVAEKKHEKLFF. CDR3 DNA: TGTGCCACCAGCAGAGCTGATGTTGCGGAGAAGAAGCATGAAAAACTGTTTTTT.

This chain uses TRBV28 with TRBJ1-5; 9 bases are shared with TRBD1. V dropped 6 bases and J dropped 4; count of bases not matched to a gene: 13. The V gene's germline CDR1 is MDHEN and CDR2 SYDVKM. The CDR3 consists of 17 residues. The CDR3 here is CASRRDFGTGPNQPQHF. The DNA of the CDR3 is TGTGCCAGCAGGCGAGACTTTGGGACAGGGCCAAATCAGCCCCAGCATTTT.

V usage is TRBV4-1 and J usage is TRBJ2-3; TRBD2 is a possible D gene (5 bases). This CDR3 is built from 14 residues. Germline V gene sequence: CDR1 MGHRA, CDR2 YSYEKL. Trimming pared 0 bases from V and 11 bases from J, leaving 15 bases between. CDR3 region: CASSQDTHGLLQYF. The CDR3 DNA follows: TGCGCCAGCAGCCAAGATACCCACGGACTTCTGCAGTATTTT.

The rearrangement joins TRBV2 to TRBJ1-5; 7 nucleotides align to TRBD1. This CDR3 is built from 16 residues. The junction had 8 bases not matched to a gene; V was cut back by 6 bases and J by 0 bases. The germline CDR1 and CDR2 sequences are SNHLY and FYNNEI. Here the CDR3 DNA reads TGTGCCAGCAGGGCATGGACAGGATATAGCAATCAGCCCCAGCATTTT. Translating gives CASRAWTGYSNQPQHF. Drawing the rest from reference TRBV2 and TRBJ1-5, the complete variable domain is EPEVTQTPSHQVTQMGQEVILRCVPISNHLYFYWYRQILGQKVEFLVSFYNNEISEKSEIFDDQFSVERPDGSNFTLKIRSTKLEDSAMYFCASRAWTGYSNQPQHFGDGTRLSIL.

The V call is TRBV28, the J call TRBJ2-5, with 7 bases that match TRBD1. With V trimmed by 2 bases and J by 0 bases, 6 bases remained unmatched. Germline values: CDR1 MDHEN, CDR2 SYDVKM. This CDR3 is 16 amino acids long. CDR3 DNA: TGTGCCAGCAGTTTACCCCAACAGGGGTACCAAGAGACCCAGTACTTC. Translating gives CASSLPQQGYQETQYF.

The table lists this clone with a count of one. The chain has TRBV29-1 and TRBJ1-1, with 7 bases aligning to TRBD1. The CDR3 consists of 13 residues. Trimming cost V 6 bases and J 1 base; bases outside gene matches: 5. Germline CDR1 SQVTM, CDR2 ANQGSEA. CDR3 nucleotides: TGCAGCGTACAGGGGCAAGCGAACACTGAAGCTTTCTTT. Translation gives CSVQGQANTEAFF.

J is TRBJ2-5 and V is TRBV19, with 12 bases lining up with TRBD1. Germline V gene data show CDR1 as LNHDA and CDR2 as SQIVND (reference sequence). The CDR3 runs to 12 residues. V was pared by 10 bases and J by 5 bases, with 2 bases of the junction left unmatched. The CDR3 DNA reads TGTGCCACCGGGACAGGGGGCGAGACCCAGTACTTC. This sequence encodes CATGTGGETQYF.

This rearrangement joins TRBV20-1 to TRBJ2-7; no clear D. CDR3 size: 10 residues. Germline CDR1 reads DFQATT; CDR2 reads SNEGSKA (reference sequence). The germline V and J ends were trimmed by 7 bases and 1 base, with 5 bases remaining between them. CDR3 residues: CSVLSYEQYF. For the CDR3, the DNA is TGCAGTGTCCTATCCTACGAGCAGTACTTC.

This sequence joins TRBV6-1 and TRBJ2-5; the match to TRBD2 covers 11 bases. The germline V gene encodes CDR1 MNHNS and CDR2 SASEGT. This CDR3 is 16 amino acids long. The V segment lost 2 bases and the J segment 4 bases; nucleotides outside the gene matches: 6. The CDR3, as DNA: TGTGCCAGCAGTGAAAGGCTAGCGGGAGGAGCAGAGACCCAGTACTTC. This translates into CASSERLAGGAETQYF.

This clone has more than one count but fewer than ten. The rearrangement joins TRBV30 to TRBJ2-1; D might be TRBD2 (6 bases). The CDR3 totals 13 residues. V gave up 3 bases and J gave up 10 bases, with 16 bases separating them. Germline assignment: CDR1 GTSNPN and CDR2 SVGIG (reference sequence). This chain's CDR3 is CAWRTSMWGEQFF. CDR3 nucleotides: TGTGCCTGGAGAACTAGCATGTGGGGGGAGCAGTTCTTC.

This rearrangement joins TRBV6-1 to TRBJ2-1; the D gene is possibly TRBD2 (6 bases). Germline V gene data show CDR1 as MNHNS and CDR2 as SASEGT. The V end lost 6 bases, the J end lost 1 base, and 10 bases lay between the germline ends. The CDR3 has 14 amino acids. CDR3 sequence: CASRGDSSYNEQFF. As DNA, the CDR3 is TGTGCCAGCAGAGGGGACTCGTCCTACAATGAGCAGTTCTTC.

The V call is TRBV14, the J call TRBJ1-2, with D unresolved. This CDR3 comprises 14 residues. Trimming shortened V by 7 bases and J by 6 bases, and 18 bases separated the two germline ends. Germline assignment: CDR1 SGHDN and CDR2 FVKESK. The CDR3 region is CASKPSGVPHGYTF. Written as DNA, the CDR3 is TGTGCCAGCAAACCCTCCGGAGTACCTCATGGCTACACCTTC.

The CDR3 DNA is TGTGCCACCAGCCGGGATCAGGGGATTAATGAAAAACTGTTTTTT. Encoded protein: CATSRDQGINEKLFF. The chain employs TRBV15 and TRBJ1-4; D may be TRBD1 (6 bases). The ends were cut back, 5 bases at V and 4 bases at J, with 14 bases in the middle. The CDR3 has 15 amino acids. Germline V gene sequence: CDR1 LNHNV, CDR2 YYDKDF (reference sequence). Full variable domain (rest looked up from reference TRBV15 and TRBJ1-4): DAMVIQNPRYQVTQFGKPVTLSCSQTLNHNVMYWYQQKSSQAPKLLFHYYDKDFNNEADTPDNFQSRRPNTSFCFLDIRSPGLGDTAMYLCATSRDQGINEKLFFGSGTQLSVL.

CDR3 nucleotides: TGTGCCAGCAGCCTCGGCCCGCAAGGACACCTGACTAACTATGGCTACACCTTC. It is translated as CASSLGPQGHLTNYGYTF. The chain employs TRBV9 and TRBJ1-2; D may be TRBD1 (5 bases). V was pared by 4 bases and J by 0 bases, with 22 bases between. Germline V gives CDR1 SGDLS, CDR2 YYNGEE. The CDR3 contains 18 residues.

Written as DNA, the CDR3 is TGTGCCAGCAGCCTAGAGGAGATCAATGAGCAGTTCTTC. Protein product: CASSLEEINEQFF. The rearrangement joins TRBV4-2 to TRBJ2-1; no reliable D call. The V gene lost 4 bases and the J gene lost 6 bases, with 10 bases spanning the gap. Germline V gene data show CDR1 as LGHNA and CDR2 as YNFKEQ. This CDR3 contains 13 residues.

J is TRBJ2-1 and V is TRBV5-1; tentative D call: TRBD2 (6 bases). CDR3 length: 15 amino acids. Germline CDR1 and CDR2: SGHRS and YFSETQ. The germline V and J ends were trimmed by 4 bases and 1 base, with 12 bases remaining between them. The CDR3 region is CASSGGLPSYNEQFF. CDR3 DNA: TGCGCCAGCAGCGGGGGACTGCCATCCTACAATGAGCAGTTCTTC.

The chain is built from TRBV6-5 and TRBJ2-2; 8 bases line up with TRBD1. Trimming took 4 bases from V and 3 from J; bases not matched to a gene: 4. The CDR3 is 15 amino acids. The germline V gene has CDR1 MNHEY and CDR2 SVGAGI. The CDR3 reads CASSSGQVYTGELFF. CDR3 sequence (DNA): TGTGCCAGCAGTTCGGGACAGGTGTACACCGGGGAGCTGTTTTTT.

This rearrangement joins TRBV29-1 to TRBJ2-3; D is unclear. Germline V gene sequence: CDR1 SQVTM, CDR2 ANQGSEA. The CDR3 sequence is 12 residues long. Trimming took 3 bases from V and 0 from J, leaving 4 bases between them. CDR3 nucleotide sequence: TGCAGCGTTGACGGGAGCACAGATACGCAGTATTTT. It codes for CSVDGSTDTQYF.

J is TRBJ2-7 and V is TRBV6-5, with 10 bases aligning to TRBD2. The CDR3 length is 16 residues. Trimming at V came to 6 bases and at J to 4 bases, leaving 12 bases not matched to a gene. The germline gives CDR1 MNHEY, CDR2 SVGAGI. The CDR3 bases are TGTGCCAGCAGCTACGGCGCTAGCGGGAGTCGGTACGAGCAGTACTTC. Translation: CASSYGASGSRYEQYF.